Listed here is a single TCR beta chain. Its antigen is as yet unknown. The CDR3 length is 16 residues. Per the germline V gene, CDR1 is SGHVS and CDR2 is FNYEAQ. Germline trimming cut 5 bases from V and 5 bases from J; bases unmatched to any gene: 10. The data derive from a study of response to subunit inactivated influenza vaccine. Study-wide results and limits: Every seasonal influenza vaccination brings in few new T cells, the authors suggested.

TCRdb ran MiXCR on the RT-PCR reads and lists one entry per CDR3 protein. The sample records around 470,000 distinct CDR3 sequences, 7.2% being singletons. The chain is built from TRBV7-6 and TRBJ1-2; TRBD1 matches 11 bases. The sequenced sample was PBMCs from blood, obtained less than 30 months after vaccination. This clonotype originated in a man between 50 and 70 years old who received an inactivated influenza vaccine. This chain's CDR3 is CASSRTGGSLIYGYTF. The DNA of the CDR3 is TGTGCCAGCAGCAGGACAGGGGGCTCGTTGATTTATGGCTACACCTTC.